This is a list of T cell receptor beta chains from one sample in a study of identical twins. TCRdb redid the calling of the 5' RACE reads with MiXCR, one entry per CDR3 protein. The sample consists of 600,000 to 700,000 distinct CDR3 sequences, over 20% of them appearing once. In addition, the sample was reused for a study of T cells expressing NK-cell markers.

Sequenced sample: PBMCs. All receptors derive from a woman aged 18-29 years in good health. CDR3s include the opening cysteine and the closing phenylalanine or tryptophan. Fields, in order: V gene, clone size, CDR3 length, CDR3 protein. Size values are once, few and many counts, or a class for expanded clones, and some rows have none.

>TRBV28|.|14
CASSDSGFYNEQFF
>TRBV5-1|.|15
CASSLSPSVGYEQYF
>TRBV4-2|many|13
CASSLRLEGEQFF
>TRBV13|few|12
CASSSRFEREFF
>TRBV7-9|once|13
CASEQGANQPQHF
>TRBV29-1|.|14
CSGGDRGLITEAFF
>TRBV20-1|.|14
CSARTGTGYYEQYF
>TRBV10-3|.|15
CAISQDGANQETQYF
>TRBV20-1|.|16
CSARDLLRGPQETQYF
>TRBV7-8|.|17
CASSLVGGAPAKNIQYF
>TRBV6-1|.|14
CASKMALIRNEQFF
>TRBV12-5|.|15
CASVHRKGGSTEAFF
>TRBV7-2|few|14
CASSPRVGGTEAFF
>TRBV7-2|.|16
CASSLGGGASFNEQFF
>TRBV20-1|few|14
CSAPGSISYNEQFF
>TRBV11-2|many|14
CASSPRLADYEQYF
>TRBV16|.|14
CASSQSWDQETQYF
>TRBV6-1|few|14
CASAGTGVTGELFF
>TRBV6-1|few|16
CASVRLAGVPVHEQYF